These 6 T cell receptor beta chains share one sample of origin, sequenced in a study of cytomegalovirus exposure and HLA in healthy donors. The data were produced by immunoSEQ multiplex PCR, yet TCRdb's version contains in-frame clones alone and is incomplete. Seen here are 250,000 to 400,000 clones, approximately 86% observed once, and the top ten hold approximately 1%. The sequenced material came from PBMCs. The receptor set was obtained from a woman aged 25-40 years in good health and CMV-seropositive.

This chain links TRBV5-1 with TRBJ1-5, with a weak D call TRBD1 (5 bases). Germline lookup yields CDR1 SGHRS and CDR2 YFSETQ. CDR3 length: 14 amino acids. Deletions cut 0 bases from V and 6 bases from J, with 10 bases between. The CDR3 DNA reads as TGCGCCAGCAGCTTGGTGGGGGACGGTCAGCCCCAGCATTTT. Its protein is CASSLVGDGQPQHF.

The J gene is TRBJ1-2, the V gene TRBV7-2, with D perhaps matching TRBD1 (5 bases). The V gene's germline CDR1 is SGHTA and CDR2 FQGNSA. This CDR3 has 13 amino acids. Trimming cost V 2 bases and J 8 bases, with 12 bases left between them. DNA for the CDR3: TGTGCCAGCAGCTTATTTACCCGGGACGGCTACACCTTC. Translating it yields CASSLFTRDGYTF.

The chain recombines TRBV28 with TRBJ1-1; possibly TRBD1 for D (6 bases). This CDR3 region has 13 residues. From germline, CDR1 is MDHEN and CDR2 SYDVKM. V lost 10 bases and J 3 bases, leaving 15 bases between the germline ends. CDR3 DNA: TGTGCCACCGGGAGGGGGAGGGACACTGAAGCTTTCTTT. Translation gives CATGRGRDTEAFF.

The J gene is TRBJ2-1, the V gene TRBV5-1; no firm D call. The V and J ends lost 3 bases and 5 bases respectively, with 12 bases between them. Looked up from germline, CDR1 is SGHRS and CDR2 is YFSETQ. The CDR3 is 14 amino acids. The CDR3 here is CASSSASLNNEQFF. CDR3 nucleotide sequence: TGCGCCAGCAGCTCGGCGTCACTTAACAATGAGCAGTTCTTC.

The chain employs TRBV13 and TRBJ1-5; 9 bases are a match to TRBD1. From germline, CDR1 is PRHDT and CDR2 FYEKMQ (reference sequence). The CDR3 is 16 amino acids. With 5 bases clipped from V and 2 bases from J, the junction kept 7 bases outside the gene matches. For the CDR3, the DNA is TGTGCCAGCAGCCTCAACAGGGGGCAGGGCAATCAGCCCCAGCATTTT. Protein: CASSLNRGQGNQPQHF.

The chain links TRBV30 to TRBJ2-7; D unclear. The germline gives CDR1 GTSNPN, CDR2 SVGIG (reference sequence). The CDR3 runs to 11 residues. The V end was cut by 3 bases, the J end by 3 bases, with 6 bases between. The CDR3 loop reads CAWSADYEQYF. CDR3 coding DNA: TGTGCCTGGAGCGCAGACTACGAGCAGTACTTC.